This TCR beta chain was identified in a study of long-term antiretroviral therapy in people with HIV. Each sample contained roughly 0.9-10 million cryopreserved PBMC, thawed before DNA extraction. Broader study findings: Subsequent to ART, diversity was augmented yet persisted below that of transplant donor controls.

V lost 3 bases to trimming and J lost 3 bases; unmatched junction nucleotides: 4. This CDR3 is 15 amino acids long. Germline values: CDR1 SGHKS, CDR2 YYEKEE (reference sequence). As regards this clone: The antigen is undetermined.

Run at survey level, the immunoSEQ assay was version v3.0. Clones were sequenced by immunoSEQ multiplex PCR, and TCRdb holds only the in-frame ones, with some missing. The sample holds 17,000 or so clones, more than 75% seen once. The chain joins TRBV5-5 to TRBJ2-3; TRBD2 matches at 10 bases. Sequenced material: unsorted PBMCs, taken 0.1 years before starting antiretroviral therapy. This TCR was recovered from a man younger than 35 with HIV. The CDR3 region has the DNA TGTGCCAGCAGCTCTCTAGCGGGAGCGACAGATACGCAGTATTTT. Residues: CASSSLAGATDTQYF. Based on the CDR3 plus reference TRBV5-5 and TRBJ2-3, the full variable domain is DAGVTQSPTHLIKTRGQQVTLRCSPISGHKSVSWYQQVLGQGPQFIFQYYEKEERGRGNFPDRFSARQFPNYSSELNVNALLLGDSALYLCASSSLAGATDTQYFGPGTRLTVL.